This TCR beta chain emerged from a study of T cell responses to AZD1222 COVID-19 vaccine. General study findings and limits: Donors were largely white British and mainly female; clonal diversity was possibly underestimated. Regions 160-218 and 743-854 held dominance among vaccine-associated CD4 TCRs, which spanned spike. Per reports, nearly half of all spike-specific TCRs target regions that are unmutated in variants.

TCRdb keeps only in-frame clones here, not all; method: immunoSEQ multiplex PCR. The sample yields 86,000 or so clones, just over 90% seen once. For this clone: Its antigen is still unknown.

CDR3 length equals 13 residues. Germline-derived CDR1 and CDR2 are SGHDT and YYEEEE. V lost 1 base and J 0 bases, leaving 4 bases between the germline ends. Researchers grouped second doses given at about 4 or about 12 weeks into one pool. The TCR comes from an adult who received the AZD1222 COVID-19 vaccine. The chain carries TRBV5-6 and TRBJ1-2, with D uncertain. The sequenced sample was peripheral blood, obtained 28 days after the second AZD1222 dose. The CDR3 DNA follows: TGTGCCAGCAGCTTGTGGGCTAACTATGGCTACACCTTC. Amino acid sequence: CASSLWANYGYTF.